The present T cell receptor (beta chain) was sequenced within a study of shared clonotypes between healthy human individuals. For the study at large: CD4 naive and memory got three plates each, CD8 naive two, CD8 memory one. Findings and limits, study-wide: Clonotypes which were not shared had lower generation probabilities than clonotypes that all four donors shared.

V lost 0 bases and J lost 2, with 11 bases in between. Looked up from germline, CDR1 is MNHEY and CDR2 is SMNVEV (reference sequence). The CDR3 totals 16 residues. Concerning this clone itself: Its antigen is unknown.

Produced via immunoSEQ multiplex PCR; TCRdb's table is partial and in-frame only. The repertoire consists of millions of clones, with roughly 91% occurring once and the leading ten covering more than 1.5%. CD45RO-negative CD8 cells positively selected for CCR7 made up the naive population, which excluded terminally differentiated effector memory CD45RA+ cells. The TCR sequence derives from a man between 18 and 35 years old in good health. Some clones in this sample may be carry-over from other donors' samples. The chain uses TRBV27 and TRBJ2-1; D is ambiguous. Sequencing was done on a sample of naive CD8+ T cells from PBMCs. The CDR3 spells CASSLSLGTAYNEQFF. In DNA, the CDR3 is TGTGCCAGCAGTTTATCACTGGGAACGGCCTACAATGAGCAGTTCTTC.